Below are 18 T cell receptor beta chains sequenced from a single sample in a study of cytomegalovirus exposure and HLA in healthy donors. The PCR used 60 Vbeta and 13 Jbeta primers. Libraries were prepared by immunoSEQ multiplex PCR; TCRdb keeps only in-frame clonotypes and omits some of them. The sample lists under 200,000 clones; roughly 84% were seen once. Sequencing used PBMCs. The receptors shown here come from a man aged 25 to 40 in good health and CMV-seronegative.

This clone is a singleton in its sample. The chain combines TRBV11-3 with TRBJ2-3; D is unresolved. The CDR3 contains 13 residues. Trimming stripped 4 bases from V and 5 bases from J, with 10 bases between. The germline V gene has CDR1 SGHNT and CDR2 YENEEA. As DNA, the CDR3 is TGTGCCAGCAGCTCGAACTATTTAGATACGCAGTATTTT. The encoded protein is CASSSNYLDTQYF.

The chain recombines TRBV19 with TRBJ2-2, with 8 bases lining up with TRBD1. The CDR3 totals 20 residues. From germline, CDR1 is LNHDA and CDR2 SQIVND (reference sequence). The V segment lost 5 bases and the J segment 1 base; nucleotides outside the gene matches: 18. CDR3 protein: CASSLWTGISLEGNTGELFF. In DNA, the CDR3 is TGTGCCAGTAGTCTCTGGACAGGGATCTCTCTGGAGGGGAACACCGGGGAGCTGTTTTTT.

The rearrangement links TRBV19 to TRBJ2-2; 9 nucleotides line up with TRBD1. The junction had 7 bases not matched to a gene; V was cut back by 10 bases and J by 4 bases. CDR1 is LNHDA and CDR2 is SQIVND in the germline V gene (reference sequence). The CDR3 is made up of 14 amino acids. CDR3 sequence (DNA): TGTGCCATTAAAACAGGGGGCGGCACCGGGGAGCTGTTTTTT. Protein sequence: CAIKTGGGTGELFF.

The chain employs TRBV28 and TRBJ1-3, with 7 bases lining up with TRBD1. The CDR3 extends over 15 amino acids. Looked up from germline, CDR1 is MDHEN and CDR2 is SYDVKM. V was clipped by 6 bases and J by 0 bases; unmatched bases: 5. This chain's CDR3 is CASRWGQLSGNTIYF. The CDR3 DNA sequence: TGTGCCAGCAGATGGGGACAGCTCTCTGGAAACACCATATATTTT.

The V call is TRBV9, the J call TRBJ2-7, with D perhaps TRBD2 (6 bases). The CDR3 runs 15 residues. V was shortened by 3 bases and J by 0 bases, with 13 bases between the two germline ends. Germline loops: CDR1 SGDLS, CDR2 YYNGEE. This chain's CDR3 is CASSAEPGLSYEQYF. CDR3 sequence (DNA): TGTGCCAGCAGCGCGGAGCCGGGACTCTCCTACGAGCAGTACTTC.

V usage is TRBV5-1 and J usage is TRBJ2-2; 9 bases are shared with TRBD2. Trimming at V came to 4 bases and at J to 0 bases, leaving 4 bases not matched to a gene. The germline V gene has CDR1 SGHRS and CDR2 YFSETQ. The CDR3 spans 16 residues. CDR3 residues: CASSHPSGTNTGELFF. CDR3 nucleotides: TGCGCCAGCAGCCACCCTAGCGGGACGAACACCGGGGAGCTGTTTTTT.

The V gene is TRBV19, the J gene TRBJ2-3, with D possibly being TRBD1 (5 bases). Germline V gene data show CDR1 as LNHDA and CDR2 as SQIVND (reference sequence). CDR3 length: 15 residues. V was clipped by 5 bases and J by 6 bases, with 18 bases between them. Here the CDR3 reads CASSPGPRVLDTQYF. CDR3 DNA sequence: TGTGCCAGTAGTCCGGGCCCCAGGGTATTGGATACGCAGTATTTT. The complete variable domain, with remaining parts taken from reference TRBV19 and TRBJ2-3, reads DGGITQSPKYLFRKEGQNVTLSCEQNLNHDAMYWYRQDPGQGLRLIYYSQIVNDFQKGDIAEGYSVSREKKESFPLTVTSAQKNPTAFYLCASSPGPRVLDTQYFGPGTRLTVL.

The chain employs TRBV28 and TRBJ2-5; TRBD2 agrees at 8 bases. Germline V lookup: CDR1 MDHEN, CDR2 SYDVKM. CDR3 size: 15 residues. Unmatched junction bases numbered 13, after V lost 8 bases and J lost 5 bases. CDR3 residues: CASLGERELEETQYF. In DNA, the CDR3 is TGTGCCAGCTTGGGGGAGCGGGAGTTGGAGGAGACCCAGTACTTC.

The chain has TRBV19 and TRBJ1-5; 7 bases line up with TRBD1. The length of the CDR3 is 16 residues. Germline V gene data show CDR1 as LNHDA and CDR2 as SQIVND (reference sequence). V was pared by 4 bases and J by 0 bases, with 6 bases of the junction left unmatched. The CDR3: CASSTTGQSSNQPQHF. CDR3 coding DNA: TGTGCCAGTAGTACCACGGGACAGTCTAGCAATCAGCCCCAGCATTTT.

The rearrangement joins TRBV19 to TRBJ2-7; D is possibly TRBD1 (5 bases). Germline lookup yields CDR1 LNHDA and CDR2 SQIVND (reference sequence). The CDR3 covers 14 residues. V lost 6 bases and J 6 bases, leaving 18 bases between the germline ends. The CDR3 reads CASRSRARTGEQYF. In nucleotides, the CDR3 is TGTGCCAGTAGGTCCAGGGCCAGGACGGGCGAGCAGTACTTC.

The CDR3 bases are TGTGCCAGCAGTTTACCCCAAACTCTAGGGAGGGGAACAGATACGCAGTATTTT. It codes for CASSLPQTLGRGTDTQYF. The V and J genes are TRBV27 and TRBJ2-3; 7 bases agree with TRBD2. J gave up 3 bases and V 2 bases, and 14 bases lay outside the gene matches. In germline, CDR1 is MNHEY, CDR2 SMNVEV (reference sequence). This CDR3 contains 18 residues.

J is TRBJ2-3 and V is TRBV7-8; 7 bases fit TRBD2. The V gene end was trimmed by 1 base and the J gene end by 2 bases; junction bases not matched to a gene: 3. This CDR3 is 15 amino acids long. Germline lookup yields CDR1 SGHVS and CDR2 FQNEAQ. For the CDR3, the DNA is TGTGCCAGCAGCTTAGGCGGGAGCCCCACAGATACGCAGTATTTT. This codes for CASSLGGSPTDTQYF.

This chain uses TRBV29-1 with TRBJ1-2, with unresolved D. The V gene lost 6 bases and the J gene lost 4 bases, with 9 bases spanning the gap. The CDR3 totals 11 residues. The germline gives CDR1 SQVTM, CDR2 ANQGSEA. CDR3 in amino acids: CSVGEVYGYTF. CDR3 nucleotides: TGCAGCGTCGGAGAAGTCTATGGCTACACCTTC. The variable domain in full, with the rest retrieved from reference TRBV29-1 and TRBJ1-2, is SAVISQKPSRDICQRGTSLTIQCQVDSQVTMMFWYRQQPGQSLTLIATANQGSEATYESGFVIDKFPISRPNLTFSTLTVSNMSPEDSSIYLCSVGEVYGYTFGSGTRLTVV.

The chain joins TRBV9 to TRBJ2-2; tentative D call: TRBD1 (6 bases). V was pared by 0 bases and J by 1 base, with 7 bases between. Per the germline V gene, CDR1 is SGDLS and CDR2 is YYNGEE. This CDR3 has 15 amino acids. The CDR3: CASSVGTVNTGELFF. In DNA form, the CDR3 reads TGTGCCAGCAGCGTAGGGACAGTGAACACCGGGGAGCTGTTTTTT. Supplemented by reference TRBV9 and TRBJ2-2, the full variable domain reads DSGVTQTPKHLITATGQRVTLRCSPRSGDLSVYWYQQSLDQGLQFLIQYYNGEERAKGNILERFSAQQFPDLHSELNLSSLELGDSALYFCASSVGTVNTGELFFGEGSRLTVL.

This chain connects TRBV19 to TRBJ1-2, with D tentatively TRBD1 (5 bases). V shed 2 bases and J shed 7 bases, with 8 bases lying between them. Germline CDR1 is LNHDA and CDR2 is SQIVND (reference sequence). This CDR3 is 12 amino acids long. This chain's CDR3 is CASSISTAGYTF. The DNA of the CDR3 is TGTGCCAGTAGTATATCGACAGCTGGCTACACCTTC.

With regard to this clone: It is unclear where the CDR3 begins or ends on the DNA, so no DNA is shown, and the CDR3 is as TCRdb lists it. The chain combines TRBV6-5 with TRBJ1-2; the table's D call of TRBD1 was not tested on the DNA. The germline gives CDR1 MNHEY, CDR2 SVGAGI. The CDR3 region is 14 residues in length, termini included. The CDR3 region is CASSTSTGLGGYTF.

This clone appeared a single time. V is TRBV18 and J is TRBJ2-7; D perhaps matches TRBD1 (6 bases). Deletions cut 3 bases from V and 3 bases from J, with 9 bases between. Germline lookup yields CDR1 KGHSH and CDR2 LQKENI. The CDR3 totals 13 residues. The CDR3 region has the DNA TGTGCCAGCTCACCGTCAGGGGACTACGAGCAGTACTTC. It specifies CASSPSGDYEQYF.

This chain connects TRBV13 to TRBJ1-1; D remains ambiguous. Trimming pared 0 bases from V and 1 base from J, leaving 9 bases between. This CDR3 region has 15 residues. CDR1 and CDR2 from the germline V gene are PRHDT and FYEKMQ (reference sequence). CDR3 loop: CASSLGRRWNTEAFF. DNA for the CDR3: TGTGCCAGCAGCTTAGGCCGTCGGTGGAACACTGAAGCTTTCTTT.